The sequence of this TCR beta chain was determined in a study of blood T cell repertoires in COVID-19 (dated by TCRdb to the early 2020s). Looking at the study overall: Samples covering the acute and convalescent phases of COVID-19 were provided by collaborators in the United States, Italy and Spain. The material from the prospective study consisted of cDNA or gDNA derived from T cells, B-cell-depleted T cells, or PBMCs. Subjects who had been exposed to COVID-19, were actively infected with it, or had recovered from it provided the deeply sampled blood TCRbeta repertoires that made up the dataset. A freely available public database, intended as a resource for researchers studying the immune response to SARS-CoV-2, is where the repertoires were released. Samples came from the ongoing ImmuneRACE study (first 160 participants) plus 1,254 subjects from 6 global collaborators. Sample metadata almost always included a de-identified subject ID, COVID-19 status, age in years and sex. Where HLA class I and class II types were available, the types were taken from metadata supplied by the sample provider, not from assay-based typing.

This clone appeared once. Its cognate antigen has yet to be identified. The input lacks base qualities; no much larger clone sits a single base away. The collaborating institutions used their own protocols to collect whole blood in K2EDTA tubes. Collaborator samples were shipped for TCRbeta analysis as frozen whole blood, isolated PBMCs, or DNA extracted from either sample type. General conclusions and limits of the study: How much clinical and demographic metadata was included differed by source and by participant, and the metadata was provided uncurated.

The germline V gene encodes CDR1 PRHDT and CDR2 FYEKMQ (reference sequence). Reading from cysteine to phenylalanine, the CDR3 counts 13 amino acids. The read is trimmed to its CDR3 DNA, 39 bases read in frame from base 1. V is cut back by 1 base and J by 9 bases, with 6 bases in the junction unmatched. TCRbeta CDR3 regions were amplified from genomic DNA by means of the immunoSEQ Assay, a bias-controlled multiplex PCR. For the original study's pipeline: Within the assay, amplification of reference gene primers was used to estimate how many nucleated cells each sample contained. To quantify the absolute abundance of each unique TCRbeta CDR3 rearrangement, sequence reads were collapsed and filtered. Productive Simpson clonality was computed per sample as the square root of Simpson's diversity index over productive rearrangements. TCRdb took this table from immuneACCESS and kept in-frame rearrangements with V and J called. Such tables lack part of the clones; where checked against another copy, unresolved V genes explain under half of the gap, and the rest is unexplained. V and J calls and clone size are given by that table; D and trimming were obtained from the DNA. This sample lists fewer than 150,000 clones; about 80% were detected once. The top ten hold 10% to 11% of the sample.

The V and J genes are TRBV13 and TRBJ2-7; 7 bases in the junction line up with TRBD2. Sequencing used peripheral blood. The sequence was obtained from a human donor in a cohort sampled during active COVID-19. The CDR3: CASSLEGREAQYF. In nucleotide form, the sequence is TGTGCCAGCAGCTTAGAGGGTCGGGAGGCGCAGTACTTC.